This TCR beta chain was sequenced during a study of T cells after yellow fever vaccination. Study at large: For low cell numbers, libraries were made with SMART-Seq v4 Ultra Low Input.

Study results and caveats: CD4 and CD8 compartments shared a small share of clonotypes, likely from convergent recombination.

A single record per CDR3 protein comes from TCRdb applying MiXCR to the 5' RACE reads. This repertoire shows about 45,000 distinct CDR3 sequences, roughly 7% found once; its top ten account for 15%. CDR1 SGHKS and CDR2 YYEKEE come from the germline V gene (reference sequence). The CDR3 spans 15 residues. The ends lost 4 bases at V and 0 bases at J; junction bases unmatched: 5. The receptor comes from a man aged 25-40 years who received the YFV17D yellow fever vaccine. V is TRBV5-5 and J is TRBJ2-3, with 7 bases that match TRBD1. The source material was CD8+ T cells not binding an NS4B(214-222) dextramer, sorted from PBMCs, sampled 45 days after the yellow fever booster vaccination. This chain's CDR3 is CASSRGQTSTDTQYF. In DNA form, the CDR3 reads TGTGCCAGCAGCCGGGGACAGACAAGCACAGATACGCAGTATTTT.